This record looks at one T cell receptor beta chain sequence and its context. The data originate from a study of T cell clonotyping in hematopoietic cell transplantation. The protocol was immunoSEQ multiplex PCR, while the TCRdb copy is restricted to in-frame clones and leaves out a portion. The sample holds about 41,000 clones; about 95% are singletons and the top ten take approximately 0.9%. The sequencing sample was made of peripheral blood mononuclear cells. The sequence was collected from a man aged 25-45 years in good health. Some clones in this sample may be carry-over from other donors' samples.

CDR3 bases: TGTGCCACCAGCAGAGGGACTAGCGGGGTCCAAGAGACCCAGTACTTC. Residues: CATSRGTSGVQETQYF. The J gene is TRBJ2-5, the V gene TRBV15; 12 nucleotides align to TRBD2. J gave up 1 base and V 1 base, and 1 base lay outside the gene matches. Germline V lookup: CDR1 LNHNV, CDR2 YYDKDF (reference sequence). CDR3 length: 16 residues.